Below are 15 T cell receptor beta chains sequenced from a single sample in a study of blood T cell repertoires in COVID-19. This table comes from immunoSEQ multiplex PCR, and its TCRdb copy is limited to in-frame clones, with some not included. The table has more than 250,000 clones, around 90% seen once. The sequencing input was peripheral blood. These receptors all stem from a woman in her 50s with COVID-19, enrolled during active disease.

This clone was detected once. The CDR3 sequence: CASSVDWDINYGYTF. CDR3 bases: TGTGCCAGCAGCGTAGATTGGGACATTAACTATGGCTACACCTTC. The genes are TRBV9 and TRBJ1-2, with a tentative D call TRBD1 (6 bases). Looked up from germline, CDR1 is SGDLS and CDR2 is YYNGEE. Between the trimmed V and J ends, which lost 0 bases and 1 base, there was a span of 10 bases. There are 15 residues in the CDR3.

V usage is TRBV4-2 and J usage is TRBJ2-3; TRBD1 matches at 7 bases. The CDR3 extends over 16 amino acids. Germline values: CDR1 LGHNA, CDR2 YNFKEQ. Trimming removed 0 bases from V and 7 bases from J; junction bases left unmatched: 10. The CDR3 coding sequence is TGTGCCAGCAGCCAAGACCCAGGGGGTCCTTTGAATACGCAGTATTTT. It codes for CASSQDPGGPLNTQYF.

CDR3 protein: CASSPGTGDGNTIYF. CDR3 in DNA: TGTGCCAGCTCGCCCGGGACAGGGGATGGAAACACCATATATTTT. The chain recombines TRBV18 with TRBJ1-3; 10 bases are shared with TRBD1. V lost 6 bases to trimming and J lost 3 bases; unmatched junction nucleotides: 5. This CDR3 region has 15 residues. The germline V gene has CDR1 KGHSH and CDR2 LQKENI.

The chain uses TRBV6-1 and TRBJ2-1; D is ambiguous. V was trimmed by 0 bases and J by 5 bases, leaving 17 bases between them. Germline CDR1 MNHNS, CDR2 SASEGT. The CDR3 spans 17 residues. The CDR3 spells CASSEAGYLSTNNEQFF. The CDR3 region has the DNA TGTGCCAGCAGTGAAGCGGGCTACCTGAGCACCAACAATGAGCAGTTCTTC.

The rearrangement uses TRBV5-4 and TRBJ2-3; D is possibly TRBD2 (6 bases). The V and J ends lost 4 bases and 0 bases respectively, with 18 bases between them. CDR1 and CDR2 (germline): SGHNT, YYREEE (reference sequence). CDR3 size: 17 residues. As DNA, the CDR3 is TGTGCCAGCAGCCCCCGGGTGGGCGGGACTAGCACAGATACGCAGTATTTT. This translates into CASSPRVGGTSTDTQYF.

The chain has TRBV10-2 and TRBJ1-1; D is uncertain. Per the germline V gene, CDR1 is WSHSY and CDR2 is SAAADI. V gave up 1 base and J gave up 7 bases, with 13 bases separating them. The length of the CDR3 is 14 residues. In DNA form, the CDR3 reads TGCGCCAGCAGTGAGTTCCCTCCGGGGAGTGAAGCTTTCTTT. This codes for CASSEFPPGSEAFF.

CDR3 residues: CVRSLETATMGSPLHF. CDR3 DNA sequence: TGTGTCAGAAGCCTCGAGACAGCTACTATGGGTTCACCCCTCCACTTT. V gene TRBV7-5 combines with J gene TRBJ1-6; the table's D call TRBD1 went unverified against the DNA. TRBV7-5 is a documented pseudogene. There are 16 residues in the CDR3.

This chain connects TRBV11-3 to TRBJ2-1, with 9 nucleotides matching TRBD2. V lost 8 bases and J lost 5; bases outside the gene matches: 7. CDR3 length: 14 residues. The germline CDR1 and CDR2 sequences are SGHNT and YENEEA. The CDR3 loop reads CASLAGRTDNEQFF. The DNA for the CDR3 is TGTGCCAGCCTAGCGGGAAGAACGGACAATGAGCAGTTCTTC.

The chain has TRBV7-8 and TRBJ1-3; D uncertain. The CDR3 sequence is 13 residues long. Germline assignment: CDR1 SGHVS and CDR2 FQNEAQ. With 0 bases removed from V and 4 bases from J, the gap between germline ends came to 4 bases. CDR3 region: CASSLASGNTIYF. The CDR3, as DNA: TGTGCCAGCAGCTTAGCTAGCGGAAACACCATATATTTT.

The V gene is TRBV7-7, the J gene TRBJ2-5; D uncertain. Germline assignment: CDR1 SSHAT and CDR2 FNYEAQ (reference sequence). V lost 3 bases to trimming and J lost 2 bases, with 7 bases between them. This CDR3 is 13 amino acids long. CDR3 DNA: TGTGCCAGCAGCTTCCAGGAACAAGAGACCCAGTACTTC. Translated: CASSFQEQETQYF.

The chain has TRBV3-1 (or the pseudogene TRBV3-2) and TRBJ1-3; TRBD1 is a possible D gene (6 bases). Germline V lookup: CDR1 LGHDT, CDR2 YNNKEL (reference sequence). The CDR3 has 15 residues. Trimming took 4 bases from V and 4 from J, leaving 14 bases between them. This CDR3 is CASSRGQRKGNTIYF. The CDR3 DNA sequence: TGTGCCAGCAGCCGAGGACAGCGAAAAGGAAACACCATATATTTT.

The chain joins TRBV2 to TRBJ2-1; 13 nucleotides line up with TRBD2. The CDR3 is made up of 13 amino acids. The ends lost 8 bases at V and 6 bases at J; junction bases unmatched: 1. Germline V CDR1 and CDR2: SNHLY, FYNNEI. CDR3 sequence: CASRLAGGNEQFF. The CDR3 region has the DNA TGTGCCAGCCGACTAGCGGGAGGCAATGAGCAGTTCTTC.

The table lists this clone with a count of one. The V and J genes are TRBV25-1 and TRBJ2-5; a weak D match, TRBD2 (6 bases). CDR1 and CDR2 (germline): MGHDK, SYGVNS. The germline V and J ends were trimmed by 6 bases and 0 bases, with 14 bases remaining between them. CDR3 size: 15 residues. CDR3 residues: CASSRTGGYQETQYF. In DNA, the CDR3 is TGTGCCAGCAGCAGGACTGGAGGGTACCAAGAGACCCAGTACTTC. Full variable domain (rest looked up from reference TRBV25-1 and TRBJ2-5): EADIYQTPRYLVIGTGKKITLECSQTMGHDKMYWYQQDPGMELHLIHYSYGVNSTEKGDLSSESTVSRIRTEHFPLTLESARPSHTSQYLCASSRTGGYQETQYFGPGTRLLVL.

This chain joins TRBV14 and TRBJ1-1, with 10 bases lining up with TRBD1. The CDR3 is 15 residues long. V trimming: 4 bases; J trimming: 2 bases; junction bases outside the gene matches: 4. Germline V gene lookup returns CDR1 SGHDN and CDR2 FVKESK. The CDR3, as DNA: TGTGCCAGCAGCCCGACAGGGGGCGGAAACACTGAAGCTTTCTTT. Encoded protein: CASSPTGGGNTEAFF.

The CDR3 loop reads CASSPRKSGRSSYNEQFF. The CDR3 DNA reads as TGTGCCAGCAGCCCCCGGAAAAGCGGGAGGTCCTCCTACAATGAGCAGTTCTTC. The chain recombines TRBV3-1 (or the pseudogene TRBV3-2) with TRBJ2-1; 9 bases are shared with TRBD2. This CDR3 is built from 18 residues. Germline CDR1 and CDR2: LGHDT and YNNKEL (reference sequence). Trimming took 4 bases from V and 0 from J; bases not matched to a gene: 10.